The TCR beta chain described here comes from a study of ipilimumab plus nivolumab after autologous stem cell transplantation (dated by TCRdb to about 2021). A note on the overall study: Trial patients received a median of about five ipilimumab doses and fewer than 10 nivolumab doses. The DLBCL cohort included primary refractory and relapsed disease, with 18-month progression-free survival of approximately 87% and 28% respectively. The trial enrolled patients with high-risk diffuse large B cell lymphoma, mature T cell lymphoma, or multiple myeloma undergoing autologous transplant. The intent-to-treat population of the trial consisted of 30 to 35 patients.

The trim is 1 base for V and 13 bases for J, with a gap of 16 bases between the germline ends. The germline V gene (reference sequence) provides CDR1 SEHNR and CDR2 FQNEAQ. Spanning cysteine to phenylalanine, the CDR3 consists of 13 amino acids. Only the CDR3 DNA stays, 39 bases, in frame from base 1. As concerns this clone: This receptor's antigen is unknown. Base qualities are not provided; no much larger clone lies one nucleotide away.

Starting 14 to 28 days after the autologous transplant, patients began checkpoint therapy, which included ipilimumab at 1 mg/kg intravenously on day 1 of selected weeks. Patients received nivolumab at 3 mg/kg intravenously on day 1 of weeks 1, 4, 7, 10, and every two weeks through week 26. The study was a Phase Ib clinical trial testing combined checkpoint inhibition with ipilimumab and nivolumab as consolidation after autologous stem cell transplantation. General findings and caveats noted by the study authors: The authors concluded that combined checkpoint inhibition appeared tolerable when used as consolidation after transplant. Per the authors, a biologic rationale for further study of the post-transplant checkpoint inhibition approach was offered by T cell receptor repertoire, regulatory T cell phenotype and gut microbiota profiles.

Library preparation employed the immunoSEQ multiplex PCR assay. Drawn from immuneACCESS, this table holds only the in-frame rearrangements with V and J called that TCRdb kept. Clones are partly lost; checked studies trace under half to an unresolved V gene and leave the rest unexplained. Here the sample has about 22,000 clones; roughly 74% occur a single time. 20% to 30% of the sample belongs to the ten largest clones. This clonotype originated in a male donor with diffuse large B-cell lymphoma. The source was PBMCs, collected in a trial of ipilimumab plus nivolumab as post-transplant consolidation. Here the chain combines TRBV7-9 and TRBJ2-5; TRBD1 is perhaps the D gene, given 6 matching bases. The DNA sequence is TGTGCCAGCAGCTTAGGGGACACCGCCGGCCGGTACTTC. This translates into CASSLGDTAGRYF.